This T cell receptor beta chain was retrieved from a study of blood T cell repertoires in COVID-19. Trimming took off 3 bases at V and 0 bases at J, with 15 bases between the two ends. The germline CDR1 and CDR2 sequences are LNHDA and SQIVND (reference sequence). CDR3 length equals 18 residues. The data were produced by immunoSEQ multiplex PCR, yet TCRdb's version contains in-frame clones alone and is incomplete. The sample lists about 26,000 clones, around 89% seen once, with approximately 10% in the top ten. The TCR originated in a man aged 65 to 79 with acute or convalescent COVID-19. The chain combines TRBV19 with TRBJ1-6; D gene ambiguous. The sample consisted of peripheral blood. For the CDR3, the DNA is TGTGCCAGTAGTATCCGAGCGGGTCTGAGCTCCTATAATTCACCCCTCCACTTT. Translation: CASSIRAGLSSYNSPLHF. Based on the CDR3 plus reference TRBV19 and TRBJ1-6, the full variable domain is DGGITQSPKYLFRKEGQNVTLSCEQNLNHDAMYWYRQDPGQGLRLIYYSQIVNDFQKGDIAEGYSVSREKKESFPLTVTSAQKNPTAFYLCASSIRAGLSSYNSPLHFGNGTRLTVT.